This section outlines one T cell receptor (beta chain) sequence together with its context. The ends were cut back, 7 bases at V and 2 bases at J, with 15 bases in the middle. Looked up from germline, CDR1 is ENHRY and CDR2 is SYGVKD. This CDR3 contains 14 residues. The data derive from a study of low-dose radiotherapy and immunotherapy resistance in tumors. On the study more broadly: Each two-week cycle included intravenous cyclophosphamide 200 mg/m2, given one day before radiation and immunotherapy.

Gene-specific TRAV and TRBV primers were used for first-strand cDNA, covering alpha and beta chains. Both a constant-region primer and a V-primer adapter served to amplify TCRs across roughly 22 PCR cycles. mRNA, after isolation, was amplified by in vitro transcription. TCRdb re-analysed the reads in MiXCR, keeping a single row per CDR3 protein. There are fewer than 6,500 distinct CDR3 sequences in the sample; around 80% occur only once, and around 5.7% lies in the top ten. The sequence was collected from a human donor with advanced metastatic prostate, ovarian, gallbladder or colorectal cancer (not recorded which). This table probably holds off-target reads from a library built for another chain. The rearrangement joins TRBV10-3 to TRBJ2-7, with D unresolved. The CDR3 spells CAITRTPSTYEQYF. CDR3 nucleotide sequence: TGTGCCATCACCCGGACCCCATCTACCTACGAGCAGTACTTC.